This T cell receptor beta chain appears in the sequencing data of a study of CD8+ T cells in alopecia areata. About the study: Twice daily, treated patients received 5 to 10 mg of oral tofacitinib. Tofacitinib administration persisted for 6 to 18 months, succeeded by 6 months off drug. Study observations and caveats: An increase in clonality over normal scalp was evident in lesional scalp, especially alopecia totalis/universalis. Normal skin's resident alphabeta T cells are sequenced alongside lesional scalp T cells.

CDR1 is MNHEY, CDR2 SVGAGI, per germline. There are 14 residues in the CDR3. V was shortened by 4 bases and J by 3 bases, with 13 bases between the two germline ends. Concerning this clone itself: What it binds is not known.

cDNA reverse transcribed from extracted RNA served as the sequencing template. The data were produced by immunoSEQ multiplex PCR, yet TCRdb's version contains in-frame clones alone and is incomplete. The sample comprises 170,000 or so clones, 63% of which are singletons, and around 1.8% rests with the top ten. This TCR was recovered from a human donor with alopecia areata. The sample here was CD4+ T cells sorted from blood, taken at week 0. The V gene is TRBV6-5, the J gene TRBJ2-7; a possible D gene is TRBD2 (5 bases). CDR3 in amino acids: CASSSGSSNYEQYF. CDR3 coding DNA: TGTGCCAGCAGTTCGGGAAGCTCCAACTACGAGCAGTACTTC.